One and the same sample provided the 28 T cell receptor beta chains below, sequenced in a study of T cell responses to AZD1222 COVID-19 vaccine. Assay: immunoSEQ multiplex PCR; the TCRdb copy retains only in-frame clones and omits some. In the table there are about 130,000 clones, more than 75% of which are singletons. Sequenced material: peripheral blood, taken 28 days after the second AZD1222 dose. The origin of the receptors is an adult who received the AZD1222 COVID-19 vaccine.

This sequence joins TRBV11-2 and TRBJ2-1; D ambiguous. The germline gives CDR1 SGHAT, CDR2 FQNNGV. V was clipped by 6 bases and J by 7 bases, with 13 bases between them. This CDR3 has 13 residues. The CDR3 DNA is TGTGCCAGCAGTCCCGCCAGTTATAATGAGCAGTTCTTC. Amino acids: CASSPASYNEQFF.

The DNA of the CDR3 is TGTGCCAGCAGTGAAGTCCAACAGGGTGAGCAGTATTTT. Translating gives CASSEVQQGEQYF. This rearrangement joins TRBV2 to TRBJ2-3; D perhaps matches TRBD1 (6 bases). Germline-derived CDR1 and CDR2 are SNHLY and FYNNEI. The CDR3 is 13 amino acids. Trimming stripped 1 base from V and 11 bases from J, with 13 bases between. Combining the CDR3 with reference TRBV2 and TRBJ2-3 gives the whole variable domain EPEVTQTPSHQVTQMGQEVILRCVPISNHLYFYWYRQILGQKVEFLVSFYNNEISEKSEIFDDQFSVERPDGSNFTLKIRSTKLEDSAMYFCASSEVQQGEQYFGPGTRLTVL.

This clone was seen a single time. Other DNA sequences in the same sample also yield this CDR3. The chain uses TRBV9 and TRBJ1-1, with a possible D match to TRBD1 (5 bases). Between the trimmed V and J ends, which lost 0 bases and 3 bases, there was a span of 9 bases. CDR3 length: 14 amino acids. Per germline, CDR1 SGDLS and CDR2 YYNGEE. The CDR3 protein is CASSVAPRDTEAFF. The CDR3, as DNA: TGTGCCAGCAGCGTAGCTCCCAGGGACACTGAAGCTTTCTTT. Using reference TRBV9 and TRBJ1-1 for the parts outside the CDR3, the full variable domain is DSGVTQTPKHLITATGQRVTLRCSPRSGDLSVYWYQQSLDQGLQFLIQYYNGEERAKGNILERFSAQQFPDLHSELNLSSLELGDSALYFCASSVAPRDTEAFFGQGTRLTVV.

V gene TRBV7-6 combines with J gene TRBJ2-1; no clear D gene. CDR1 and CDR2 (germline): SGHVS, FNYEAQ. Trimming removed 5 bases from V and 0 bases from J, with 11 bases in between. The CDR3 extends over 15 amino acids. The CDR3 nucleotides are TGTGCCAGCAGCCATGTCAGTGCCTCCTACAATGAGCAGTTCTTC. Encoded protein: CASSHVSASYNEQFF.

The V call is TRBV9, the J call TRBJ2-2, with a tentative D call TRBD1 (5 bases). Germline assignment: CDR1 SGDLS and CDR2 YYNGEE. The V and J ends lost 3 bases and 0 bases respectively, with 15 bases between them. The CDR3 sequence is 17 residues long. CDR3 DNA: TGTGCCAGCAGCGAACGGATAGGGGATGCGAACACCGGGGAGCTGTTTTTT. Translation: CASSERIGDANTGELFF.

The chain recombines TRBV4-2 with TRBJ2-7, with 9 bases that match TRBD2. V dropped 0 bases and J dropped 4; count of bases not matched to a gene: 7. The CDR3 runs 16 residues. Looked up from germline, CDR1 is LGHNA and CDR2 is YNFKEQ. This chain's CDR3 is CASSQDGASGRYEQYF. CDR3 DNA sequence: TGTGCCAGCAGCCAAGATGGAGCCAGCGGGAGGTACGAGCAGTACTTC.

The chain couples TRBV27 to TRBJ1-2, with D possibly matching TRBD1 (6 bases). In germline, CDR1 is MNHEY, CDR2 SMNVEV (reference sequence). The CDR3 has 12 residues. The V gene lost 3 bases and the J gene lost 7 bases, with 9 bases spanning the gap. The CDR3 region has the DNA TGTGCCAGCAGTTTTCAGGGGTCTGGCTACACCTTC. This encodes CASSFQGSGYTF.

J is TRBJ1-1 and V is TRBV29-1, with D maybe TRBD1 (5 bases). Germline CDR1 SQVTM, CDR2 ANQGSEA. The V end lost 6 bases, the J end lost 1 base, and 15 bases lay between the germline ends. The CDR3 length is 14 residues. As DNA, the CDR3 is TGCAGCGTACTCGCATTCAGGGCGAACACTGAAGCTTTCTTT. Its translation: CSVLAFRANTEAFF.

This rearrangement joins TRBV18 to TRBJ1-5; unclear D gene. The CDR3 runs 16 residues. Trimming shortened V by 0 bases and J by 6 bases, and 15 bases separated the two germline ends. Germline values: CDR1 KGHSH, CDR2 LQKENI. The CDR3 loop reads CASSPPNNQVGQPQHF. In nucleotides, the CDR3 is TGTGCCAGCTCACCACCGAATAATCAGGTTGGTCAGCCCCAGCATTTT.

The rearrangement joins TRBV21-1 to TRBJ1-3. TRBV21-1 is a known pseudogene. This CDR3 is built from 18 residues. CDR3 in DNA: TGTGCCAGCAGCAAAGAAACCGGCAGGAGATACTCTGGAAACACCATATATTTT. The encoded protein is CASSKETGRRYSGNTIYF.

The rearrangement joins TRBV5-6 to TRBJ1-5; no definite D call. The CDR3 runs to 16 residues. From germline, CDR1 is SGHDT and CDR2 YYEEEE. The V and J ends lost 4 bases and 5 bases respectively, with 19 bases between them. The DNA for the CDR3 is TGTGCCAGCAGCATCCAGACCCCAAACCGATATCAGCCCCAGCATTTT. Translated, it gives CASSIQTPNRYQPQHF.

V and J are TRBV7-3 and TRBJ2-1; weak D call: TRBD2 (5 bases). The V and J ends lost 5 bases and 7 bases respectively, with 18 bases between them. Looked up from germline, CDR1 is SGHTA and CDR2 is FQGTGA. The CDR3 is made up of 15 amino acids. The CDR3 DNA follows: TGTGCCAGCAGCCCCGCGGGCAGGCCGGGGAATGAGCAGTTCTTC. As protein: CASSPAGRPGNEQFF.

The chain is built from TRBV14 and TRBJ1-5; D call uncertain. Germline loops: CDR1 SGHDN, CDR2 FVKESK. This CDR3 is built from 13 residues. V was cut by 2 bases and J by 4 bases, with 6 bases left in between. The CDR3 DNA reads as TGTGCCAGCAGCCAACGCCCAAATCAGCCCCAGCATTTT. Translated: CASSQRPNQPQHF.

This clone has just a few counts. This rearrangement joins TRBV21-1 to TRBJ2-3; TRBD2, the table's D call, lacks a check against the DNA. TRBV21-1 corresponds to a pseudogene. The CDR3 consists of 20 residues. The CDR3 DNA sequence: TGTGCCAGCAGCAAAGCGCTAGCGGGAGTAGGTCGTCGGAGCACAGATACGCAGTATTTT. Encoded protein: CASSKALAGVGRRSTDTQYF.

The chain joins TRBV30 to TRBJ1-1; D may be TRBD1 (5 bases). V shed 0 bases and J shed 0 bases, with 17 bases lying between them. The CDR3 is 17 amino acids. Germline assignment: CDR1 GTSNPN and CDR2 SVGIG (reference sequence). CDR3 amino acids: CAWSVRPTGLMNTEAFF. The CDR3 DNA sequence: TGTGCCTGGAGTGTAAGACCGACGGGGCTGATGAACACTGAAGCTTTCTTT. Full variable domain (rest looked up from reference TRBV30 and TRBJ1-1): SQTIHQWPATLVQPVGSPLSLECTVEGTSNPNLYWYRQAAGRGLQLLFYSVGIGQISSEVPQNLSASRPQDRQFILSSKKLLLSDSGFYLCAWSVRPTGLMNTEAFFGQGTRLTVV.

The gene calls are TRBV9 and TRBJ1-2; TRBD1 might be the D (5 bases). Trimming left V 0 bases short and J 3 bases short, with 9 bases between. Germline CDR1 SGDLS, CDR2 YYNGEE. The CDR3 length is 14 residues. The CDR3 reads CASSVDGRDYGYTF. Written as DNA, the CDR3 is TGTGCCAGCAGCGTAGACGGCAGGGACTATGGCTACACCTTC.

V usage is TRBV29-1 and J usage is TRBJ1-1; D call uncertain. V lost 3 bases, J lost 11 bases, and 13 bases lay in between. Germline CDR1 reads SQVTM; CDR2 reads ANQGSEA. This CDR3 spans 11 amino acids. This chain's CDR3 is CSVDKVDRAFF. Here the CDR3 DNA reads TGCAGCGTTGACAAGGTCGATAGGGCTTTCTTT.

This clone appeared once. V gene TRBV5-4 combines with J gene TRBJ2-7; D possibly corresponds to TRBD1 (6 bases). The CDR3 consists of 14 residues. Germline values: CDR1 SGHNT, CDR2 YYREEE (reference sequence). V was pared by 3 bases and J by 4 bases, with 14 bases between. This CDR3 reads CASSSKTGTYEQYF. The CDR3 nucleotides are TGTGCCAGCAGCTCGAAGACAGGAACTTACGAGCAGTACTTC.

The V gene is TRBV5-1, the J gene TRBJ1-2; 7 positions match TRBD1. CDR3 length: 13 residues. V lost 5 bases to trimming and J lost 8 bases; unmatched junction nucleotides: 9. Germline loops: CDR1 SGHRS, CDR2 YFSETQ. Here the CDR3 reads CASRRAGGEGYTF. The CDR3 coding sequence is TGCGCCAGCAGGCGAGCAGGGGGGGAAGGCTACACCTTC. Complete variable domain (other parts from reference TRBV5-1 and TRBJ1-2): KAGVTQTPRYLIKTRGQQVTLSCSPISGHRSVSWYQQTPGQGLQFLFEYFSETQRNKGNFPGRFSGRQFSNSRSEMNVSTLELGDSALYLCASRRAGGEGYTFGSGTRLTVV.

The rearrangement uses TRBV24-1 and TRBJ1-4; D ambiguous. The CDR3 is 14 amino acids. Germline-derived CDR1 and CDR2 are KGHDR and SFDVKD. V was pared by 4 bases and J by 8 bases, with 13 bases between. CDR3 DNA sequence: TGTGCCACCAGTGACTCCCGGACCCCGGAAAAACTGTTTTTT. Protein sequence: CATSDSRTPEKLFF.

This chain connects TRBV11-2 to TRBJ2-1; the match to TRBD2 covers 8 bases. The germline CDR1 and CDR2 sequences are SGHAT and FQNNGV. This CDR3 contains 16 residues. Trimming took 6 bases from V and 3 from J; bases not matched to a gene: 10. CDR3 protein: CASSSTGTSVYNEQFF. CDR3 DNA sequence: TGTGCCAGCAGTTCTACCGGGACTAGTGTCTACAATGAGCAGTTCTTC.

The chain couples TRBV3-1 (or the pseudogene TRBV3-2) to TRBJ1-4; D gene uncertain. In germline, CDR1 is LGHDT, CDR2 YNNKEL (reference sequence). The CDR3 is 15 residues long. Trimming removed 3 bases from V and 0 bases from J, with 8 bases in between. CDR3 DNA sequence: TGTGCCAGCAGCCAGACGTTCACAACTAATGAAAAACTGTTTTTT. Protein: CASSQTFTTNEKLFF.

The chain recombines TRBV12-3 or TRBV12-4 with TRBJ2-7, with a tentative D call TRBD1 (6 bases). CDR3 length: 12 amino acids. V was cut by 6 bases and J by 5 bases, with 11 bases left in between. CDR3 amino acids: CASSPDRNEQYF. The CDR3 DNA reads as TGTGCCAGCAGCCCCGACAGGAACGAGCAGTACTTC.

V and J are TRBV5-1 and TRBJ1-3; TRBD1 matches at 8 bases. Germline CDR1 SGHRS, CDR2 YFSETQ. J gave up 4 bases and V 5 bases, and 5 bases lay outside the gene matches. The CDR3 consists of 14 residues. DNA for the CDR3: TGCGCCAGCAGGTCCGGGACAGGAGGAAACACCATATATTTT. Amino acids: CASRSGTGGNTIYF.

This clone came up once. The chain joins TRBV19 to TRBJ1-2; D remains unclear. The CDR3 length is 14 residues. Germline V lookup: CDR1 LNHDA, CDR2 SQIVND (reference sequence). Trimming shortened V by 1 base and J by 4 bases, and 10 bases separated the two germline ends. CDR3 amino acids: CASSIGRETYGYTF. CDR3 coding DNA: TGTGCCAGTAGTATAGGTCGTGAAACCTATGGCTACACCTTC.

CDR3 sequence reads: CASRPGQGISGANVLTF. CDR3 bases: TGTGCCAGCAGGCCGGGACAGGGGATTTCTGGGGCCAACGTCCTGACTTTC. The chain couples TRBV2 to TRBJ2-6, with 10 bases that match TRBD1. This CDR3 contains 17 residues. The junction had 6 bases not matched to a gene; V was cut back by 6 bases and J by 1 base. The germline CDR1 and CDR2 sequences are SNHLY and FYNNEI.

The chain is built from TRBV28 and TRBJ1-2, with D possibly being TRBD1 (6 bases). V was cut by 6 bases and J by 4 bases, with 15 bases left in between. The CDR3 runs to 14 residues. The germline V gene has CDR1 MDHEN and CDR2 SYDVKM. The CDR3 region has the DNA TGTGCCAGCAGCAAACAGGGAGGCGGCTATGGCTACACCTTC. Translating it yields CASSKQGGGYGYTF.

The gene calls are TRBV6-5 and TRBJ1-4; TRBD1 matches 9 bases. CDR3 size: 15 residues. Unmatched junction bases numbered 8, after V lost 6 bases and J lost 6 bases. Germline V gives CDR1 MNHEY, CDR2 SVGAGI. The CDR3 nucleotides are TGTGCCAGCAGGGGCAACAGGGGGCACCATGAAAAACTGTTTTTT. It translates to CASRGNRGHHEKLFF.